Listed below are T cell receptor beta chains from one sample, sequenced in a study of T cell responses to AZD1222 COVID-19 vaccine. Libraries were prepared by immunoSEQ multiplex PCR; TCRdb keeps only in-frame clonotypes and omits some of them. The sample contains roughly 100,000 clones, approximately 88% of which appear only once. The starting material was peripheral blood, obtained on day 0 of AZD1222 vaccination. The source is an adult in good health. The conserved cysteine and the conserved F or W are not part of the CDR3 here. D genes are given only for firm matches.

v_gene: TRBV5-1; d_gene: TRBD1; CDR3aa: ASSIGTGKGSYEQY
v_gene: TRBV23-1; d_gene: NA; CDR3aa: ASTQQQPQH
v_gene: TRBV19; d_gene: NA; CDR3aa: ASSNLDEQF
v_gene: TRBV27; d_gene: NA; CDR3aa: ASSLTGSDEAF
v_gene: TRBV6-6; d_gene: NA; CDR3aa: ASITGQSNEKLF
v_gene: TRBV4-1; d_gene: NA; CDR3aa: ASSQGVSTNYGYT
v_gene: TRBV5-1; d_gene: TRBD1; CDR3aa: ASSWTGGQSMDYT
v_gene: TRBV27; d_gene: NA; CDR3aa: ASSLSGQGIPYEQY
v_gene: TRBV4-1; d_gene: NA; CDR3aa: ASSQQGRGEKLF
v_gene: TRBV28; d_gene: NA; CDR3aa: ASTRGGGNQPQH
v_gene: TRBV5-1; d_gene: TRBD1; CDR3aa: ASSLGTGFEAF
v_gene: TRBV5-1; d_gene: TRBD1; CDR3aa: ASSPLGTANTEAF
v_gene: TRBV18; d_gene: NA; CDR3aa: ASSPRPPGLAETQY
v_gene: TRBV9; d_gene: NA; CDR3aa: ASSPRGKETQY
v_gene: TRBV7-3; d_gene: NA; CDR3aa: ASSLVRVSNTGELF
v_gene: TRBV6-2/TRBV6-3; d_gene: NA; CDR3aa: ASSYSTDSLNQPQH
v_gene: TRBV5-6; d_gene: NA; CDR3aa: ASSRDSGELF
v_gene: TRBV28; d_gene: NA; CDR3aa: ASSPVLGVYGYT
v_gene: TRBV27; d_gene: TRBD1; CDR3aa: ASSSGTEVEKLF
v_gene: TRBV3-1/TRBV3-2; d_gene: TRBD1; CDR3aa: ASSPGTGNEKLF
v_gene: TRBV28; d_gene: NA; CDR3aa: ASSPLAGSLLNEQF
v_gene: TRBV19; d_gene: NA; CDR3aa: ASSPNGGESEAF
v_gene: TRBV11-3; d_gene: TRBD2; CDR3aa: ASSLLAGGSNEQF
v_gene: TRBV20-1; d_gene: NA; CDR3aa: SARTVYGYT
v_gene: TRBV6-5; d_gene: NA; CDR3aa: ATHPGWVAGELF
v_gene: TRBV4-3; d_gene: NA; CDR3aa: ASSHPGDRTGKNTEAF
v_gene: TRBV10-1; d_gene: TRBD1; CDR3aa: ASSRGQGATGELF
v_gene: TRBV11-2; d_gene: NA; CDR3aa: ASSLVFEQY
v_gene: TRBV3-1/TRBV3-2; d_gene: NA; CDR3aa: ASSQDLGQPQH
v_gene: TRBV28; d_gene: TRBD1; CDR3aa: ASSLNRGRPDTQY
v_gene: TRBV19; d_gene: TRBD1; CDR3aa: ASSTNLPGQGTSGPLH
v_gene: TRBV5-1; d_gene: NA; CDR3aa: ASSLRAGTGELF